Below are 4 T cell receptor beta chains sequenced from a single sample in a study of Ad26.COV2.S vaccination and SARS-CoV-2 variants (dated by TCRdb to 2020 to 2023). The method was the immunoSEQ multiplex PCR assay. In its TCRdb copy, this immuneACCESS table keeps in-frame sequences only and misses some clones. Where compared with another copy, unresolved V genes explain less than half of these, and the others have no known cause. The sample contains about 320,000 clones, 70% to 90% of them found a single time. The top ten clones comprise 1.5% to 2.5% of the sample. In light of the paper, this sample's treatment or condition label describes: about 20 received Ad26.COV2.S at low or high dose, single or two shots; 5 received placebo; per-sample allocation not given. Repertoires of vaccine and placebo recipients were sequenced from samples taken on day 63 after the first injection. The sequences come from peripheral blood, collected in a trial of Ad26.COV2.S vaccine versus placebo. These receptor sequences come from a person between 18 and 60 years old who received the Ad26.COV2.S COVID-19 vaccine or a placebo.

J is TRBJ1-1 and V is TRBV29-1; D not resolved. The germline V gene has CDR1 SQVTM and CDR2 ANQGSEA. Between the trimmed V and J ends, which lost 0 bases and 5 bases, there was a span of 4 bases. This CDR3 contains 11 residues. This CDR3 reads CSVEDLTEAFF. The CDR3 region has the DNA TGCAGCGTTGAAGATCTTACTGAAGCTTTCTTT. The variable domain in full, completed from reference TRBV29-1 and TRBJ1-1, reads SAVISQKPSRDICQRGTSLTIQCQVDSQVTMMFWYRQQPGQSLTLIATANQGSEATYESGFVIDKFPISRPNLTFSTLTVSNMSPEDSSIYLCSVEDLTEAFFGQGTRLTVV.

The V call is TRBV9, the J call TRBJ2-3, with D perhaps matching TRBD1 (6 bases). The length of the CDR3 is 16 residues. Germline CDR1 and CDR2: SGDLS and YYNGEE. V lost 2 bases, J lost 2 bases, and 15 bases lay in between. The CDR3 DNA reads as TGTGCCAGCAGCGTTTCAATGACAGGTCTCACAGATACGCAGTATTTT. This translates into CASSVSMTGLTDTQYF.

The chain recombines TRBV20-1 with TRBJ1-3; D perhaps matches TRBD1 (5 bases). The germline V gene encodes CDR1 DFQATT and CDR2 SNEGSKA (reference sequence). The ends were cut back, 3 bases at V and 3 bases at J, with 12 bases in the middle. The CDR3 contains 14 residues. The CDR3 loop reads CSASQGVRGNTIYF. In nucleotides, the CDR3 is TGCAGTGCTAGTCAAGGGGTTCGTGGAAACACCATATATTTT.

Points on this clone: The sample contains more than one DNA sequence encoding this CDR3. This chain uses TRBV7-2 with TRBJ2-5; TRBD2 aligns across 15 bases. This CDR3 is built from 16 residues. Germline-derived CDR1 and CDR2 are SGHTA and FQGNSA. V trimming: 3 bases; J trimming: 2 bases; junction bases outside the gene matches: 1. DNA for the CDR3: TGTGCCAGCAGCTTGGGACTAGCGGGGGGACAAGAGACCCAGTACTTC. Its translation is CASSLGLAGGQETQYF. The full variable domain, in which reference TRBV7-2 and TRBJ2-5 provide the parts outside the CDR3, is GAGVSQSPSNKVTEKGKDVELRCDPISGHTALYWYRQSLGQGLEFLIYFQGNSAPDKSGLPSDRFSAERTGGSVSTLTIQRTQQEDSAVYLCASSLGLAGGQETQYFGPGTRLLVL.